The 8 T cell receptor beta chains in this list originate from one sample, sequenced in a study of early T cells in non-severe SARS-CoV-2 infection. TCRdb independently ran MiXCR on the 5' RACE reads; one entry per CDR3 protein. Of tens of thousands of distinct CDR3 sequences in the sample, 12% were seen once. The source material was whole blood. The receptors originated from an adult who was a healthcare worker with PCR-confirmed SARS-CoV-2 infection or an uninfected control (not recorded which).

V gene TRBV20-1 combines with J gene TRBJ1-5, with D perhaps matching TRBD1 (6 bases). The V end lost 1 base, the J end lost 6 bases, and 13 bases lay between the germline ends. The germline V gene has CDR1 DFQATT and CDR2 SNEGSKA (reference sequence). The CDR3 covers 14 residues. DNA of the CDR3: TGCAGTGCTAGAGGGGGGCGTAACGGTCAGCCCCAGCATTTT. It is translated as CSARGGRNGQPQHF.

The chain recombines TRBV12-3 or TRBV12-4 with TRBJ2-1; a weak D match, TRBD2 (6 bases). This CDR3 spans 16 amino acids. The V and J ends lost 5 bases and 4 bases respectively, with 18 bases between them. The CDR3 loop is CASSVRLVASYNEQFF. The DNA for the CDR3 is TGTGCCAGCAGTGTCAGACTAGTAGCATCGTACAATGAGCAGTTCTTC.

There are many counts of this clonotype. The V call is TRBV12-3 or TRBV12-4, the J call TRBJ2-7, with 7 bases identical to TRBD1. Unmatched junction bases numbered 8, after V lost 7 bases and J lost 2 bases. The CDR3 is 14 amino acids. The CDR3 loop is CASNRDSNPYEQYF. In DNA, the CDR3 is TGTGCCAGCAACCGGGACAGTAACCCCTACGAGCAGTACTTC.

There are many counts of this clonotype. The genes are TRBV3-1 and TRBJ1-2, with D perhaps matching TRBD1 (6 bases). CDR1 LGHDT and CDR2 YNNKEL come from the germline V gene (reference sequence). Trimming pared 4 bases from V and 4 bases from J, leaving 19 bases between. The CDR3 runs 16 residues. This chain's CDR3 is CASSRVGRGLSYGYTF. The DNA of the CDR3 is TGTGCCAGCAGCCGTGTCGGCAGGGGCCTATCCTATGGCTACACCTTC.

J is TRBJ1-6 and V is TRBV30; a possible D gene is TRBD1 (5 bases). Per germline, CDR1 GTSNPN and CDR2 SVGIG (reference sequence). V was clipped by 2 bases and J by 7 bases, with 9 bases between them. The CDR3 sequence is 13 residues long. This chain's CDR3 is CAWSQGGNSPLHF. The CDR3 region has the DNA TGTGCCTGGAGTCAGGGAGGAAATTCACCCCTCCACTTT.

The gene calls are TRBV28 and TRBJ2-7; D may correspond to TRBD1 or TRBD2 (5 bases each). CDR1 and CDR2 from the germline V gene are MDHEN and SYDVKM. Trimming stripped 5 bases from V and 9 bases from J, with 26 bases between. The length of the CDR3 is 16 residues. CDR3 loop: CASSLSLRDPSVWQYF. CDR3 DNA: TGTGCCAGCAGTCTGAGCCTTCGGGACCCCTCGGTTTGGCAGTACTTC.

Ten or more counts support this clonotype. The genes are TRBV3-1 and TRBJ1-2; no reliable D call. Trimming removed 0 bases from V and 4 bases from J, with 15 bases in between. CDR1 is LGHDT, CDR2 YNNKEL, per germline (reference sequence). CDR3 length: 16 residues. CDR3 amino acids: CASSQDGARVRYGYTF. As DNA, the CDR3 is TGTGCCAGCAGCCAAGATGGTGCACGGGTTCGCTATGGCTACACCTTC.

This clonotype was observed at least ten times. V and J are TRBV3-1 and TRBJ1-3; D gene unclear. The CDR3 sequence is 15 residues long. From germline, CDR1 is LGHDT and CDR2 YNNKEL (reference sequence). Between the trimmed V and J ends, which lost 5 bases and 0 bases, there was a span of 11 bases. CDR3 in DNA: TGTGCCAGCAGCATCAGACCGAACTCTGGAAACACCATATATTTT. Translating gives CASSIRPNSGNTIYF.